The T cell receptor beta chain under discussion was sequenced for a study of T cell changes during pregnancy in multiple sclerosis. The table came from immunoSEQ multiplex PCR; TCRdb's copy has only in-frame clones and leaves some out. The sample records tens of thousands of clones, 90% being singletons. The CDR3 is 15 residues long. V was pared by 2 bases and J by 3 bases, with 14 bases between. The germline CDR1 and CDR2 sequences are MGHRA and YSYEKL. The sequence came from a female donor with multiple sclerosis, enrolled in a pregnancy study. V gene TRBV4-1 combines with J gene TRBJ2-7; no reliable D call. Sequencing was performed on CD8+ T cells from peripheral blood mononuclear cells, taken after pregnancy. Here the CDR3 reads CASSQQSSPSYEQYF. For the CDR3, the DNA is TGCGCCAGCAGCCAACAATCCTCCCCTAGCTACGAGCAGTACTTC.